Given below is one T cell receptor beta chain in context. These data originate in a study of blood T cell repertoires in COVID-19. Study details: PBMCs, B-cell-depleted T cells, or T cells provided the cDNA or gDNA that made up the material.

The germline gives CDR1 MNHEY, CDR2 SMNVEV (reference sequence). CDR3 length: 15 amino acids. With 5 bases clipped from V and 2 bases from J, the junction kept 5 bases outside the gene matches. Produced via immunoSEQ multiplex PCR; TCRdb's table is partial and in-frame only. The profile shows approximately 400,000 clones, 91% of them singletons. The material sequenced was PBMCs or T cells enriched from blood (not recorded which). The source is a woman in her thirties or forties who had been exposed to COVID-19. The V gene is TRBV27, the J gene TRBJ1-2; TRBD1 agrees at 10 bases. The CDR3 sequence is CASSVRQGANYGYTF. CDR3 in DNA: TGTGCCAGCAGTGTCCGACAGGGGGCGAACTATGGCTACACCTTC.